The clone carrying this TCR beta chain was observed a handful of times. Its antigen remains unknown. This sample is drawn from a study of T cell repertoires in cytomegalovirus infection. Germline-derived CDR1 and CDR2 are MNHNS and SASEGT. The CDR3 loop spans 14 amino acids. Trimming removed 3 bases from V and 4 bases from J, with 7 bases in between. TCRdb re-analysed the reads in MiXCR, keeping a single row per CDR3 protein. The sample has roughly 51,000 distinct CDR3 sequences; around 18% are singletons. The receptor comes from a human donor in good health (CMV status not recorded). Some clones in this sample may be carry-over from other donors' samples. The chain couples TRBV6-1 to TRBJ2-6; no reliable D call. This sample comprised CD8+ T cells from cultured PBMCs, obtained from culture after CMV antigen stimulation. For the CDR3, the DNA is TGTGCCAGCAGTGAGAGGCCCGGGGCCAACGTCCTGACTTTC. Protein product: CASSERPGANVLTF.